This T cell receptor beta chain appears in the sequencing data of a study of blood T cells in healthy people across ages. The study's findings and limits: PBMCs were not sorted, which prevented a conclusive comparison of naive versus antigen-experienced cells. Any changes in expanded clonotypes were possibly confounded, as donor CMV status remained unknown.

Note on this clonotype: Its target is unknown.

Primed by a sample-barcoded 5' primer and a J-beta primer mix, a second PCR proceeded for 7 to 11 cycles. All cDNA molecules were each tagged by a template-switch adaptor with 12 random nucleotides. A minimum of 2.5 million CDR3-containing paired-end reads was obtained for each sample. TCRdb called the 5' RACE reads again in MiXCR, with one record for every CDR3 protein. This table has around 1.1 million distinct CDR3 sequences, more than 30% appearing once. The CDR3 is 14 amino acids. Trimming cost V 5 bases and J 1 base; bases outside gene matches: 2. In germline, CDR1 is DFQATT, CDR2 SNEGSKA (reference sequence).

The genes are TRBV20-1 and TRBJ2-6; 7 bases line up with TRBD2. This sequence originates from a man between 18 and 29 years old in good health. The sequenced sample consisted of blood. In DNA, the CDR3 is TGCAGTGCTTTGCGGGGGTCTGGGGCCAACGTCCTGACTTTC. Its protein product is CSALRGSGANVLTF.